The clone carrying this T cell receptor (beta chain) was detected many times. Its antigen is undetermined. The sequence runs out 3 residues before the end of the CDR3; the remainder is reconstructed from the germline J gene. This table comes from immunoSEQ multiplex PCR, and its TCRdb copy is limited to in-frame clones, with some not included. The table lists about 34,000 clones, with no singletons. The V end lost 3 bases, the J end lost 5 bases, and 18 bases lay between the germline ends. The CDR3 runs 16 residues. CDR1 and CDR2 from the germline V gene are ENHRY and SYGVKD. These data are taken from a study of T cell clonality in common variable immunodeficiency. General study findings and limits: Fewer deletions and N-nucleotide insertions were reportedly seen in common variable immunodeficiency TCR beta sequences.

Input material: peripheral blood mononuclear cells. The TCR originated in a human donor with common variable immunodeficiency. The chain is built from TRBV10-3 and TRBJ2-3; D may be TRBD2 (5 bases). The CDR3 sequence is CAISDPPTQAGDTQYF. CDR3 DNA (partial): TGTGCCATCAGTGACCCTCCCACCCAGGCGGGAGATACG.